This T cell receptor beta chain was profiled in a study of blood T cell repertoires in COVID-19. Allocation to cohorts depended on clinical history reported by the participants. With V trimmed by 4 bases and J by 8 bases, 14 bases remained unmatched. Germline values: CDR1 SGHNT, CDR2 YYREEE (reference sequence). The CDR3 runs to 16 residues. How the authors handled the data: Reference gene primer amplification gave estimated nucleated cell counts. Measured with immunoSEQ multiplex PCR; TCRdb has only the in-frame clones, and not every one. V and J calls and clone size are those listed in that table; D and trimming were worked out from the DNA. The sample lists approximately 260,000 clones; around 89% were seen once.

The sequenced sample was PBMCs or T cells enriched from blood (not recorded which). The receptor was isolated from a middle-aged woman with acute COVID-19. This rearrangement joins TRBV5-4 to TRBJ2-1, with TRBD2 matching over 8 bases. The CDR3 spells CASSRRASGSGDEQFF. Here the CDR3 DNA reads TGTGCCAGCAGCCGGCGGGCGAGCGGGAGTGGCGATGAGCAGTTCTTC.